The 14 T cell receptor beta chains presented below share a single source sample, sequenced in a study of T cell repertoires in cytomegalovirus infection. Antigens for these TCRs are unknown. TCRdb called the reads again in MiXCR, with one record for every CDR3 protein. Seen here are 450,000 to 600,000 distinct CDR3 sequences, about 44% observed once, and the top ten hold around 45%. This specimen was cultured PBMCs, taken from culture after CMV antigen stimulation. Receptors originate from a human donor in good health (CMV status not recorded). Some clones in this sample may be carry-over from other donors' samples.

The rearrangement joins TRBV6-5 to TRBJ2-1; D gene unclear. Germline values: CDR1 MNHEY, CDR2 SVGAGI. The CDR3 spans 13 residues. Trimming cost V 2 bases and J 1 base, with 3 bases left between them. This CDR3 is CASSYESYNEQFF. As DNA, the CDR3 is TGTGCCAGCAGTTACGAGTCCTACAATGAGCAGTTCTTC.

This chain uses TRBV7-6 with TRBJ2-7; TRBD1 agrees at 10 bases. The trim removed 7 bases at V and 0 bases at J, leaving 12 bases unmatched. From germline, CDR1 is SGHVS and CDR2 FNYEAQ. The CDR3 length is 17 residues. CDR3 nucleotides: TGTGCCAGCACCCCGGGGGGGACAGGGGCCATCTCCTACGAGCAGTACTTC. It is translated as CASTPGGTGAISYEQYF.

The chain couples TRBV5-4 to TRBJ2-1; 9 bases match TRBD2. Per the germline V gene, CDR1 is SGHNT and CDR2 is YYREEE (reference sequence). The CDR3 totals 17 residues. The trim removed 1 base at V and 2 bases at J, leaving 7 bases unmatched. The CDR3 DNA follows: TGTGCCAGCAGCTTGCAGTCTGGACTAGCGCCCTACAATGAGCAGTTCTTC. This codes for CASSLQSGLAPYNEQFF.

V and J are TRBV10-3 and TRBJ2-7; 8 bases agree with TRBD1. This CDR3 has 15 amino acids. In germline, CDR1 is ENHRY, CDR2 SYGVKD. V dropped 0 bases and J dropped 2; count of bases not matched to a gene: 3. The DNA for the CDR3 is TGTGCCATCAGTGAGTCGGGACAGGTAACCTACGAGCAGTACTTC. It codes for CAISESGQVTYEQYF.

This clonotype has only a few counts. This chain links TRBV4-3 with TRBJ1-2, with 8 bases that match TRBD1. Losses at the gene ends were 2 bases for V and 4 bases for J; bases not matched to a gene: 12. The CDR3 length is 17 residues. In germline, CDR1 is LGHNA, CDR2 YSLEER. The CDR3 region is CASSQKSTGAAGYGYTF. CDR3 DNA sequence: TGCGCCAGCAGCCAAAAGTCGACAGGGGCCGCAGGCTATGGCTACACCTTC.

The rearrangement uses TRBV14 and TRBJ1-6; perhaps TRBD1 as D (6 bases). Trimming removed 7 bases at V and 7 bases at J, with 14 bases between. The germline V gene encodes CDR1 SGHDN and CDR2 FVKESK. The CDR3 covers 14 residues. CDR3 amino acids: CASKNQGWNSPLHF. The CDR3 coding sequence is TGTGCCAGCAAAAATCAGGGGTGGAATTCACCCCTCCACTTT. The whole variable domain, filled in from reference TRBV14 and TRBJ1-6, reads EAGVTQFPSHSVIEKGQTVTLRCDPISGHDNLYWYRRVMGKEIKFLLHFVKESKQDESGMPNNRFLAERTGGTYSTLKVQPAELEDSGVYFCASKNQGWNSPLHFGNGTRLTVT.

The gene calls are TRBV4-1 and TRBJ2-5; D remains ambiguous. Germline V CDR1 and CDR2: MGHRA, YSYEKL. This CDR3 comprises 13 residues. The V gene lost 1 base and the J gene lost 5 bases, with 8 bases spanning the gap. The CDR3 protein is CASSQAPRETQYF. The CDR3 DNA follows: TGCGCCAGCAGCCAAGCCCCTAGGGAGACCCAGTACTTC.

The chain uses TRBV19 and TRBJ2-5; D is tentatively TRBD1 or TRBD2 (6 bases each). Germline loops: CDR1 LNHDA, CDR2 SQIVND (reference sequence). The CDR3 consists of 15 residues. Trimming removed 4 bases at V and 3 bases at J, with 15 bases between. CDR3 protein: CASSTPGGHKETQYF. The CDR3 DNA sequence: TGTGCCAGTAGTACCCCCGGGGGACACAAAGAGACCCAGTACTTC.

This chain joins TRBV12-3 or TRBV12-4 and TRBJ2-1; no definite D call. CDR3 length: 11 amino acids. The V end was cut by 1 base, the J end by 10 bases, with 5 bases between. CDR3 loop: CASSLVTEQFF. CDR3 bases: TGTGCCAGCAGTTTAGTTACAGAGCAGTTCTTC.

The genes are TRBV7-2 and TRBJ2-5; 7 bases are shared with TRBD1. The CDR3 runs to 14 residues. Germline V gene sequence: CDR1 SGHTA, CDR2 FQGNSA. Trimming at V came to 5 bases and at J to 5 bases, leaving 8 bases not matched to a gene. The CDR3 nucleotides are TGTGCCAGCAGCAACTTAGGGGGCGGTGAGACCCAGTACTTC. Its translation is CASSNLGGGETQYF.

This chain connects TRBV7-9 to TRBJ1-1, with 10 bases fitting TRBD1. With V trimmed by 5 bases and J by 0 bases, 6 bases remained unmatched. This CDR3 spans 16 amino acids. From germline, CDR1 is SEHNR and CDR2 FQNEAQ (reference sequence). The CDR3 here is CASSLGTGVMNTEAFF. CDR3 coding DNA: TGTGCCAGCAGCCTTGGGACAGGGGTAATGAACACTGAAGCTTTCTTT. Using reference TRBV7-9 and TRBJ1-1 for the parts outside the CDR3, the full variable domain is DTGVSQNPRHKITKRGQNVTFRCDPISEHNRLYWYRQTLGQGPEFLTYFQNEAQLEKSRLLSDRFSAERPKGSFSTLEIQRTEQGDSAMYLCASSLGTGVMNTEAFFGQGTRLTVV.

V is TRBV5-4 and J is TRBJ2-4; possibly TRBD1 for D (5 bases). The CDR3 runs to 16 residues. Germline CDR1 SGHNT, CDR2 YYREEE (reference sequence). Trimming stripped 2 bases from V and 0 bases from J, with 12 bases between. CDR3 loop: CASSFPSGLAKNIQYF. The CDR3 nucleotides are TGTGCCAGCAGCTTCCCTTCAGGGCTAGCCAAAAACATTCAGTACTTC.

Regarding this clonotype: One end of the junction does not line up with germline, which may come from a read error. CDR3 nucleotides: TGTGCCAGCACTTACCATTTCGGGACAAGCACAGATACGCAGTATTTT. This sequence encodes CASTYHFGTSTDTQYF. The chain uses TRBV6-2 or TRBV6-3 and TRBJ2-3; D is perhaps TRBD1 (6 bases). Germline V gene data show CDR1 as MNHEY and CDR2 as SVGEGT. This CDR3 is built from 16 residues.

The V and J genes are TRBV12-3 or TRBV12-4 and TRBJ2-3; TRBD2 aligns across 7 bases. The CDR3 extends over 14 amino acids. With 7 bases clipped from V and 0 bases from J, the junction kept 4 bases outside the gene matches. This chain's CDR3 is CASTSGGSTDTQYF. Here the CDR3 DNA reads TGTGCCAGCACCTCGGGGGGTAGCACAGATACGCAGTATTTT.